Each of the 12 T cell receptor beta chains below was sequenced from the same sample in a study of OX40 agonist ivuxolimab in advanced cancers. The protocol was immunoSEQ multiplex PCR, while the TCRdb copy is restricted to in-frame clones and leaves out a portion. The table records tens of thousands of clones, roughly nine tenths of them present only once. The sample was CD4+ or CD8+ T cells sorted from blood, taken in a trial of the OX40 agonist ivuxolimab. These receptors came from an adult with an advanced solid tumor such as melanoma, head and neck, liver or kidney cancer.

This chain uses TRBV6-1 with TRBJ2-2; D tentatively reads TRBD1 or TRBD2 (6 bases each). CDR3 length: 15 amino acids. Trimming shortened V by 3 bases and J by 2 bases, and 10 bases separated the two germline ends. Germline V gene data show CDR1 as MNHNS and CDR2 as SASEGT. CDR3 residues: CASSDSGANTGELFF. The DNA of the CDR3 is TGTGCCAGCAGTGACTCGGGGGCTAACACCGGGGAGCTGTTTTTT.

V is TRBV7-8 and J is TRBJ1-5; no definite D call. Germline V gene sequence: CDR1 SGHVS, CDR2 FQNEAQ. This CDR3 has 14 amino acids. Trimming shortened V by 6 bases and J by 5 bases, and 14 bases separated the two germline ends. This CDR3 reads CASRISAGDQPQHF. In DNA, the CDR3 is TGTGCCAGCAGGATAAGCGCTGGGGATCAGCCCCAGCATTTT.

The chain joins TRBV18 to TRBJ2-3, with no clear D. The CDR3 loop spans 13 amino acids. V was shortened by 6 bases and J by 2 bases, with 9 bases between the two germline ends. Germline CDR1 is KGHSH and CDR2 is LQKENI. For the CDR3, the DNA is TGTGCCAGCTCCCGAGGACCCACAGATACGCAGTATTTT. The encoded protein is CASSRGPTDTQYF. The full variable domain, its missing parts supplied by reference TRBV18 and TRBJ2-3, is NAGVMQNPRHLVRRRGQEARLRCSPMKGHSHVYWYRQLPEEGLKFMVYLQKENIIDESGMPKERFSAEFPKEGPSILRIQQVVRGDSAAYFCASSRGPTDTQYFGPGTRLTVL.

The CDR3 nucleotides read TGTGCCAGCAGCTTAGCCTATGAGCAGTTCTTC. It is translated as CASSLAYEQFF. The chain recombines TRBV7-9 with TRBJ2-1; D gene ambiguous. Germline values: CDR1 SEHNR, CDR2 FQNEAQ (reference sequence). The CDR3 consists of 11 residues. Trimming removed 0 bases at V and 8 bases at J, with 2 bases between.

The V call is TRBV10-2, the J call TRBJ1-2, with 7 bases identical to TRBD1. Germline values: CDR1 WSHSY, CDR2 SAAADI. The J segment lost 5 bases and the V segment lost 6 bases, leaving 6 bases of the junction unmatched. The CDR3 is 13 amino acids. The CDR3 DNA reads TGCGCCAGCAGCTCGGGGGACAGATATGGCTACACCTTC. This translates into CASSSGDRYGYTF.

The CDR3 is CASSYRPGQGYNEQFF. DNA of the CDR3: TGTGCCAGCAGCTACCGACCGGGACAGGGATACAATGAGCAGTTCTTC. This chain uses TRBV11-2 with TRBJ2-1; TRBD1 matches at 9 bases. Germline CDR1 and CDR2: SGHAT and FQNNGV. V shed 4 bases, J shed 4 bases, and the junction held 8 bases outside the gene matches. The CDR3 length is 16 residues.

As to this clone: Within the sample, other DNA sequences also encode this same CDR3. The CDR3 sequence: CSVEDRQGVDYGYTF. DNA for the CDR3: TGCAGCGTTGAAGATCGGCAGGGTGTCGACTATGGCTACACCTTC. This chain joins TRBV29-1 and TRBJ1-2; TRBD1 is a possible D gene (5 bases). The CDR3 loop spans 15 amino acids. CDR1 SQVTM and CDR2 ANQGSEA come from the germline V gene. The V end lost 0 bases, the J end lost 3 bases, and 14 bases lay between the germline ends.

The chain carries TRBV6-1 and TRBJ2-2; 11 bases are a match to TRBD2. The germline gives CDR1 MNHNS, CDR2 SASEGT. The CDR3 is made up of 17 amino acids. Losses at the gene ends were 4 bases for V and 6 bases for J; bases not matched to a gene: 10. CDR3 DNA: TGTGCCAGCAGTGCCTCGACTAGCGGGAAGGGCCCCGGGGAGCTGTTTTTT. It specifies CASSASTSGKGPGELFF.

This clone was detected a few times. CDR3 sequence reads: CASSLDGTSGKSGEQFF. DNA of the CDR3: TGCGCCAGCAGCTTGGACGGGACTAGCGGGAAGTCGGGTGAGCAGTTCTTC. The rearrangement links TRBV5-1 to TRBJ2-1, with 13 nucleotides matching TRBD2. The CDR3 runs to 17 residues. V lost 0 bases to trimming and J lost 9 bases; unmatched junction nucleotides: 9. CDR1 is SGHRS, CDR2 YFSETQ, per germline. Using reference TRBV5-1 and TRBJ2-1 for the parts outside the CDR3, the full variable domain is KAGVTQTPRYLIKTRGQQVTLSCSPISGHRSVSWYQQTPGQGLQFLFEYFSETQRNKGNFPGRFSGRQFSNSRSEMNVSTLELGDSALYLCASSLDGTSGKSGEQFFGPGTRLTVL.

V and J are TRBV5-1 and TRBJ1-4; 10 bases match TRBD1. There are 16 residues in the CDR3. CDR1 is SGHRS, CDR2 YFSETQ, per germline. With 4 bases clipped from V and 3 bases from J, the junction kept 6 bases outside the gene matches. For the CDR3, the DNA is TGCGCCAGCAGCCTCGACAGGGGGCGTTCTAATGAAAAACTGTTTTTT. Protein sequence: CASSLDRGRSNEKLFF.

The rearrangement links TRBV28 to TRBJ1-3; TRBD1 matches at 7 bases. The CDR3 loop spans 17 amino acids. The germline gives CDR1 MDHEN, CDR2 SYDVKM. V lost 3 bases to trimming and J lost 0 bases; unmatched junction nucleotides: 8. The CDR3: CASSFNEGAYSGNTIYF. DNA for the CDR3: TGTGCCAGCAGTTTCAACGAGGGGGCTTACTCTGGAAACACCATATATTTT.

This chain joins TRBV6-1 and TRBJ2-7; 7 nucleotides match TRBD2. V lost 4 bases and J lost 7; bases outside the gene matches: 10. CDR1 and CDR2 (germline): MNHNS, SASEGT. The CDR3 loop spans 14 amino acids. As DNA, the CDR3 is TGTGCCAGCAGTGGTGGCCAGCGGGATGAGGAGCAGTACTTC. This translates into CASSGGQRDEEQYF.